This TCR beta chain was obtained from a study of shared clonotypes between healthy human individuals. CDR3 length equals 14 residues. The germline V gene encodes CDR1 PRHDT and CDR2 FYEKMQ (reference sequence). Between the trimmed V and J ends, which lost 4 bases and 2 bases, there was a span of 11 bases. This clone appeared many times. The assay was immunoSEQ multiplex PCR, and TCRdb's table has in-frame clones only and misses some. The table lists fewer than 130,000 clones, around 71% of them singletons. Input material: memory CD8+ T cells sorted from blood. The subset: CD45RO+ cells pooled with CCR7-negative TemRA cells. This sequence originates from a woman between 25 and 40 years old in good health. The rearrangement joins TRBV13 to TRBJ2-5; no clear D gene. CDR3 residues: CASSSRQVQETQYF. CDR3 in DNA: TGTGCCAGCAGCTCAAGACAAGTACAAGAGACCCAGTACTTC.